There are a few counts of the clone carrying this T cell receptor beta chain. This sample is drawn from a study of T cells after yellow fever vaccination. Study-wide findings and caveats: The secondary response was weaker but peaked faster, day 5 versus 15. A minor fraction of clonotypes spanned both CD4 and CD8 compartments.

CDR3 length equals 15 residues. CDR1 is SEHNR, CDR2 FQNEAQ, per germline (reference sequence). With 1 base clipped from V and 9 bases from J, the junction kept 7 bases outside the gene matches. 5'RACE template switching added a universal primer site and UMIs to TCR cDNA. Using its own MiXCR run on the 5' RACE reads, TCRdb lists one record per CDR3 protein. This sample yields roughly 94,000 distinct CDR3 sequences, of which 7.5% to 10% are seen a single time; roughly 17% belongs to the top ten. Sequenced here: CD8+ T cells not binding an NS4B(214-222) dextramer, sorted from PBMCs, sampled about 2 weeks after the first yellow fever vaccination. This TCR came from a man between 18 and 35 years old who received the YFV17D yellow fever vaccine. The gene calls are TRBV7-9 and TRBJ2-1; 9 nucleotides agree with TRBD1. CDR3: CASSLVTGGGSEQFF. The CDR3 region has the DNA TGTGCCAGCAGCTTAGTAACAGGGGGCGGAAGTGAGCAGTTCTTC.